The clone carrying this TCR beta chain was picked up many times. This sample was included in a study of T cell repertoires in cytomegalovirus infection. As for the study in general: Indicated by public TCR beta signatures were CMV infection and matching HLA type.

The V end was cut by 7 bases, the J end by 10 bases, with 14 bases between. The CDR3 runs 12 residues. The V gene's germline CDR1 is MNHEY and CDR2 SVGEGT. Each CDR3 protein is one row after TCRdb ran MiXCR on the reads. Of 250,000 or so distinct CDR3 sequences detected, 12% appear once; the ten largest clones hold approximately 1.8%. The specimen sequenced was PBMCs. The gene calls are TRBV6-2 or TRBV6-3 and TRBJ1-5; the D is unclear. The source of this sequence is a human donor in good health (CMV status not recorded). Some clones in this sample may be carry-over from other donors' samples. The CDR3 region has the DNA TGTGCCAGCACTGAGACGGGTCAACCCCAGCATTTT. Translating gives CASTETGQPQHF.